This TCR beta chain was captured in a study of cytomegalovirus exposure and HLA in healthy donors. Turning to the study itself: The same platform as the approximately 660 first-cohort repertoires was used for the 120 validation repertoires, a later analysis reported. The study's findings and limits: Cytomegalovirus association was listed for approximately 150 TCR beta chains.

Comment on this clone: Antigen unknown.

This table comes from immunoSEQ multiplex PCR, and its TCRdb copy is limited to in-frame clones, with some not included. In the table there are 86,000 or so clones, 90% to 96% of which are singletons. Germline CDR1 reads MNHNS; CDR2 reads SASEGT. The CDR3 totals 16 residues. V was pared by 4 bases and J by 4 bases, with 8 bases of the junction left unmatched. The sample consisted of PBMCs. This clonotype was obtained from a man aged 18 to 30 in good health and CMV-seropositive. The chain combines TRBV6-1 with TRBJ2-7; TRBD2 agrees at 12 bases. As DNA, the CDR3 is TGTGCCAGCAGTGCGCGACTAGCGGGAGAAAGATACGAGCAGTACTTC. Translation: CASSARLAGERYEQYF.